This T cell receptor (beta chain) originates from a study of OX40 agonist ivuxolimab in advanced cancers. Study-level results: With doses of 0.1-3.0 mg/kg, partial responders showed among the lowest clonal expansion. The study found that CD8+ T cells averaged more expanded clones than CD4+.

The ends lost 5 bases at V and 8 bases at J; junction bases unmatched: 9. Germline V gene data show CDR1 as PRHDT and CDR2 as FYEKMQ (reference sequence). The CDR3 has 14 amino acids. Assay used: immunoSEQ multiplex PCR; TCRdb lists only in-frame clones, some missing. Altogether more than 60,000 clones are present, 84% being singletons, with the ten largest covering about 4.5%. As for this clone: No antigen is known for it.

The receptor was isolated from an adult with an advanced solid tumor such as melanoma, head and neck, liver or kidney cancer. Sequencing was performed on CD4+ or CD8+ T cells sorted from blood, taken in a trial of the OX40 agonist ivuxolimab. The rearrangement joins TRBV13 to TRBJ1-2; 9 nucleotides line up with TRBD1. CDR3 region: CASSPPGQGYGYTF. The CDR3 DNA follows: TGTGCCAGCAGCCCGCCGGGACAGGGATACGGCTACACCTTC.